The entry that follows covers one TCR beta chain sequence. The data are from a study of blood T cell repertoires in COVID-19. Study at large: Some COVID-19 samples were acute and others convalescent; all came from the United States, Italy and Spain.

In the study's own analysis: Amplification of reference gene primers provided the estimated nucleated cell counts. The repertoire was sequenced with immunoSEQ multiplex PCR; TCRdb's copy has only in-frame clones and lacks some. The DNA was the basis for D and trimming; V, J and clone size are from that table. The sample contains 380,000 or so clones, approximately 87% of which appear only once. This CDR3 is built from 15 residues. J lost 6 bases, V lost 1 base, and 7 bases had no gene match. Germline values: CDR1 LGHDT, CDR2 YNNKEL (reference sequence). The TCR originated in a man under 40 who had recovered from COVID-19. The rearrangement uses TRBV3-1 (or the pseudogene TRBV3-2) and TRBJ2-3; 7 bases map to TRBD2. What was sequenced was PBMCs or T cells enriched from blood (not recorded which). CDR3 sequence (DNA): TGTGCCAGCAGCCAAGGACTGGGGGGGAGGGATACGCAGTATTTT. Protein product: CASSQGLGGRDTQYF.